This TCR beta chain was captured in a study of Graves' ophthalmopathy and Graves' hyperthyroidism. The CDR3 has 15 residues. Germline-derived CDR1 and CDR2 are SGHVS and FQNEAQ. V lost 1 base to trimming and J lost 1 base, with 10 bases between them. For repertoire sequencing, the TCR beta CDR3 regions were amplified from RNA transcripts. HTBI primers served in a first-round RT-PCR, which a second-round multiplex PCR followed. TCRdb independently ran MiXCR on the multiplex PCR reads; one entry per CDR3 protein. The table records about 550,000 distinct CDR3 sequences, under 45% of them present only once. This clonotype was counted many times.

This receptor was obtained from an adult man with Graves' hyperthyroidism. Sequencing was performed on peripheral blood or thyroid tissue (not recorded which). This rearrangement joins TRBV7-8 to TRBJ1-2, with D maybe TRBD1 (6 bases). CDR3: CASSLGGGLNYGYTF. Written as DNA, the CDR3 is TGTGCCAGCAGCTTAGGAGGGGGGCTTAACTATGGCTACACCTTC.